This T cell receptor (beta chain) was documented in a study of blood T cell repertoires in COVID-19. About the research overall: Collection of acute and convalescent COVID-19 samples took place in the United States, Italy and Spain.

The CDR3 covers 13 residues. V was shortened by 9 bases and J by 10 bases, with 16 bases between the two germline ends. Individuals aged about 18 to 95 years were recruited from around 22 US areas. Only in-frame clones appear in the TCRdb table, and some are missing; sequencing was by immunoSEQ multiplex PCR. This sample has a few hundred thousand clones, with around 89% found just once. The source of this sequence is a man younger than 30 who had recovered from COVID-19. Specimen: PBMCs or T cells enriched from blood (not recorded which). The V and J genes are TRBV12-3 or TRBV12-4 and TRBJ1-6; D not certain. The CDR3 bases are TGTGCCAGTAGAGCTCCAAATACGTCACCCCTCCACTTT. Its protein product is CASRAPNTSPLHF.